These 25 T cell receptor beta chains were all obtained from the same sample, sequenced in a study of cytomegalovirus exposure and HLA in healthy donors. The primer mix had 60 Vbeta and 13 Jbeta primers. Assay used: immunoSEQ multiplex PCR; TCRdb lists only in-frame clones, some missing. The sample consists of fewer than 180,000 clones, under 75% of them appearing once. The sequenced sample was PBMCs. These receptors were obtained from an older woman in good health and CMV-seropositive.

This clone was seen only once. The J gene is TRBJ2-6, the V gene TRBV5-1, with TRBD1 matching over 9 bases. Germline V gives CDR1 SGHRS, CDR2 YFSETQ. The CDR3 is made up of 17 amino acids. With 5 bases clipped from V and 2 bases from J, the junction kept 8 bases outside the gene matches. CDR3 coding DNA: TGCGCCAGCAGTAGGGGGACAGGGTCAACTGGGGCCAACGTCCTGACTTTC. Residues: CASSRGTGSTGANVLTF.

V is TRBV6-1 and J is TRBJ2-1, with TRBD2 matching 7 bases. Germline V gene sequence: CDR1 MNHNS, CDR2 SASEGT. The CDR3 is made up of 13 amino acids. The junction had 1 base not matched to a gene; V was cut back by 8 bases and J by 0 bases. CDR3 sequence (DNA): TGTGCCAGCCGGACTAGCTCCTACAATGAGCAGTTCTTC. This encodes CASRTSSYNEQFF.

This clone has more than one count but fewer than ten. The chain has TRBV25-1 and TRBJ2-2, with 11 bases that match TRBD1. V shed 2 bases, J shed 7 bases, and the junction held 12 bases outside the gene matches. Germline CDR1 reads MGHDK; CDR2 reads SYGVNS. The length of the CDR3 is 18 residues. CDR3 region: CASSEGPGTGGMSGELFF. CDR3 DNA: TGTGCCAGCAGTGAAGGCCCCGGGACAGGGGGGATGAGCGGGGAGCTGTTTTTT. The whole variable domain, remainder taken from reference TRBV25-1 and TRBJ2-2, is EADIYQTPRYLVIGTGKKITLECSQTMGHDKMYWYQQDPGMELHLIHYSYGVNSTEKGDLSSESTVSRIRTEHFPLTLESARPSHTSQYLCASSEGPGTGGMSGELFFGEGSRLTVL.

The chain recombines TRBV7-2 with TRBJ1-4; 9 bases are a match to TRBD1. The V gene's germline CDR1 is SGHTA and CDR2 FQGNSA. The CDR3 consists of 16 residues. V was clipped by 6 bases and J by 0 bases; unmatched bases: 5. The CDR3 nucleotides read TGTGCCAGCAGGACAGGGGGTCGGTCAACTAATGAAAAACTGTTTTTT. Protein product: CASRTGGRSTNEKLFF.

The chain combines TRBV6-1 with TRBJ1-1, with TRBD1 as a possible D gene (5 bases). The CDR3 is made up of 16 amino acids. The V gene lost 3 bases and the J gene lost 0 bases, with 14 bases spanning the gap. CDR1 and CDR2 from the germline V gene are MNHNS and SASEGT. CDR3 in DNA: TGTGCCAGCAGTGACCTTAGACAGAACATGAACACTGAAGCTTTCTTT. Protein: CASSDLRQNMNTEAFF.

V is TRBV4-2 and J is TRBJ2-3, with TRBD2 matching 8 bases. The CDR3 is 16 amino acids. Germline V lookup: CDR1 LGHNA, CDR2 YNFKEQ. V lost 2 bases to trimming and J lost 0 bases; unmatched junction nucleotides: 4. The CDR3 is CASSQNPSGSTDTQYF. CDR3 in DNA: TGTGCCAGCAGCCAAAATCCTAGCGGGAGCACAGATACGCAGTATTTT.

The V call is TRBV15, the J call TRBJ2-7, with D maybe TRBD1 (5 bases). Germline V gene sequence: CDR1 LNHNV, CDR2 YYDKDF (reference sequence). This CDR3 is 13 amino acids long. V was trimmed by 5 bases and J by 1 base, leaving 9 bases between them. The CDR3 coding sequence is TGTGCCACCAGCGCAGGGAAGTCCTACGAGCAGTACTTC. Residues: CATSAGKSYEQYF.

The chain has TRBV28 and TRBJ2-1; TRBD2 matches 9 bases. With 2 bases clipped from V and 0 bases from J, the junction kept 14 bases outside the gene matches. Germline CDR1 MDHEN, CDR2 SYDVKM. This CDR3 comprises 20 residues. CDR3 DNA sequence: TGTGCCAGCAGTTTACCCGGGACTAGCCAAGTCTGGAGCTCCTACAATGAGCAGTTCTTC. Protein: CASSLPGTSQVWSSYNEQFF. The variable domain in full, completed from reference TRBV28 and TRBJ2-1, reads DVKVTQSSRYLVKRTGEKVFLECVQDMDHENMFWYRQDPGLGLRLIYFSYDVKMKEKGDIPEGYSVSREKKERFSLILESASTNQTSMYLCASSLPGTSQVWSSYNEQFFGPGTRLTVL.

This clone was found a few times. V usage is TRBV11-2 and J usage is TRBJ2-3; 8 bases fit TRBD2. J was trimmed by 0 bases and V by 3 bases; bases with no gene match: 5. The CDR3 length is 16 residues. Per germline, CDR1 SGHAT and CDR2 FQNNGV. CDR3 residues: CASSFASGFSTDTQYF. For the CDR3, the DNA is TGTGCCAGCAGCTTCGCTAGCGGGTTCAGCACAGATACGCAGTATTTT.

This rearrangement joins TRBV11-2 to TRBJ2-1, with D unclear. V was trimmed by 2 bases and J by 0 bases, leaving 11 bases between them. Germline loops: CDR1 SGHAT, CDR2 FQNNGV. CDR3 size: 16 residues. The CDR3 spells CASSLMRRSSYNEQFF. CDR3 nucleotide sequence: TGTGCCAGCAGCTTAATGCGGCGTAGCTCCTACAATGAGCAGTTCTTC. Drawing the rest from reference TRBV11-2 and TRBJ2-1, the complete variable domain is EAGVAQSPRYKIIEKRQSVAFWCNPISGHATLYWYQQILGQGPKLLIQFQNNGVVDDSQLPKDRFSAERLKGVDSTLKIQPAKLEDSAVYLCASSLMRRSSYNEQFFGPGTRLTVL.

CDR3 nucleotide sequence: TGTGCCAGTAGATCCCAGGGGACCAACACCGGGGAGCTGTTTTTT. Residues: CASRSQGTNTGELFF. The chain joins TRBV19 to TRBJ2-2; TRBD1 is a possible D gene (6 bases). The CDR3 is made up of 15 amino acids. Germline V gene data show CDR1 as LNHDA and CDR2 as SQIVND (reference sequence). Trimming left V 6 bases short and J 2 bases short, with 13 bases between. The full variable domain, completed using reference TRBV19 and TRBJ2-2, is DGGITQSPKYLFRKEGQNVTLSCEQNLNHDAMYWYRQDPGQGLRLIYYSQIVNDFQKGDIAEGYSVSREKKESFPLTVTSAQKNPTAFYLCASRSQGTNTGELFFGEGSRLTVL.

This clone was counted between two and nine times. V gene TRBV4-1 combines with J gene TRBJ2-1, with 9 positions matching TRBD2. CDR1 and CDR2 from the germline V gene are MGHRA and YSYEKL. V was clipped by 2 bases and J by 7 bases; unmatched bases: 3. This CDR3 has 14 amino acids. DNA for the CDR3: TGCGCCAGCAGCCAATGGCGGGAGGGGAATGAGCAGTTCTTC. Amino acids: CASSQWREGNEQFF.

This sequence joins TRBV28 and TRBJ2-1; D uncertain. CDR1 and CDR2 (germline): MDHEN, SYDVKM. The CDR3 spans 11 residues. V was clipped by 3 bases and J by 7 bases, with 4 bases between them. CDR3 residues: CASSLRNEQFF. The CDR3 nucleotides are TGTGCCAGCAGTTTGAGGAATGAGCAGTTCTTC.

V and J are TRBV30 and TRBJ2-2, with 12 bases matching TRBD1. Germline assignment: CDR1 GTSNPN and CDR2 SVGIG (reference sequence). The CDR3 contains 14 residues. J gave up 2 bases and V 5 bases, and 0 bases lay outside the gene matches. The CDR3 DNA follows: TGTGCCTGGGGGACAGGGGGCAACACCGGGGAGCTGTTTTTT. Residues: CAWGTGGNTGELFF.

The genes are TRBV28 and TRBJ2-7, with TRBD1 matching 7 bases. Germline V lookup: CDR1 MDHEN, CDR2 SYDVKM. Trimming at V came to 5 bases and at J to 7 bases, leaving 11 bases not matched to a gene. CDR3 length equals 14 residues. CDR3 amino acids: CASSQADRVAEQYF. The CDR3 DNA sequence: TGTGCCAGCAGTCAAGCTGACAGGGTAGCAGAGCAGTACTTC.

The chain links TRBV29-1 to TRBJ1-2; D ambiguous. Trimming left V 0 bases short and J 1 base short, with 3 bases between. The CDR3 is made up of 12 amino acids. CDR1 SQVTM and CDR2 ANQGSEA come from the germline V gene. CDR3 sequence reads: CSVEDRNYGYTF. The DNA of the CDR3 is TGCAGCGTTGAAGATCGTAACTATGGCTACACCTTC.

The CDR3 bases are TGTGCCAGCAGCTTTCGCGAAACCTACGAGCAGTACTTC. It codes for CASSFRETYEQYF. V and J are TRBV5-6 and TRBJ2-7; D ambiguous. Germline values: CDR1 SGHDT, CDR2 YYEEEE. The germline V and J ends were trimmed by 2 bases and 2 bases, with 8 bases remaining between them. The CDR3 is 13 amino acids.

V and J are TRBV7-9 and TRBJ2-1; 7 bases map to TRBD1. The ends lost 5 bases at V and 4 bases at J; junction bases unmatched: 8. The germline CDR1 and CDR2 sequences are SEHNR and FQNEAQ (reference sequence). CDR3 size: 15 residues. CDR3 amino acids: CASSPGTETYNEQFF. The CDR3 DNA sequence: TGTGCCAGCAGCCCCGGGACAGAGACGTACAATGAGCAGTTCTTC. Looking up the rest from reference TRBV7-9 and TRBJ2-1 gives the full variable domain: DTGVSQNPRHKITKRGQNVTFRCDPISEHNRLYWYRQTLGQGPEFLTYFQNEAQLEKSRLLSDRFSAERPKGSFSTLEIQRTEQGDSAMYLCASSPGTETYNEQFFGPGTRLTVL.

The gene calls are TRBV5-1 and TRBJ1-2; a possible D gene is TRBD1 (5 bases). Germline CDR1 and CDR2: SGHRS and YFSETQ. This CDR3 spans 14 amino acids. V was shortened by 4 bases and J by 2 bases, with 12 bases between the two germline ends. As DNA, the CDR3 is TGCGCCAGCAGCGCCCGGCCAGGGAACTATGGCTACACCTTC. This sequence encodes CASSARPGNYGYTF.

Comments on this clone: One end of the junction does not line up with germline, which may come from a read error. This chain links TRBV23-1 with TRBJ1-5; a weak D match, TRBD1 (5 bases). TRBV23-1 is sorted into the ORF group, with uncertain function. The CDR3 covers 16 residues. In DNA, the CDR3 is TGCGCCAGCCGTCAATGTTCTACAGGCCGGGATCAGCCCCAGCATTTT. Amino acid sequence: CASRQCSTGRDQPQHF.

The DNA for the CDR3 is TGTGCCAGCAGGGGAGCCGGGACTAGCGGGAGTATCAATGAGCAGTTCTTC. Its translation: CASRGAGTSGSINEQFF. The V and J genes are TRBV28 and TRBJ2-1, with TRBD2 identical over 14 bases. V lost 6 bases to trimming and J lost 6 bases; unmatched junction nucleotides: 10. Per the germline V gene, CDR1 is MDHEN and CDR2 is SYDVKM. This CDR3 spans 17 amino acids.

This chain uses TRBV28 with TRBJ1-2; tentatively, D is TRBD1 (5 bases). In germline, CDR1 is MDHEN, CDR2 SYDVKM. V lost 5 bases and J 5 bases, leaving 18 bases between the germline ends. CDR3 size: 15 residues. DNA for the CDR3: TGTGCCAGCAGTGACCCGATGGGGCCTCGGTATGGCTACACCTTC. Amino acid sequence: CASSDPMGPRYGYTF.

This clone was picked up one time. J is TRBJ2-7 and V is TRBV11-2; D not certain. Trimming removed 1 base at V and 2 bases at J, with 9 bases between. The CDR3 length is 14 residues. Germline values: CDR1 SGHAT, CDR2 FQNNGV. The CDR3 DNA follows: TGTGCCAGCAGCTTAGCGGTCGAAGCCTACGAGCAGTACTTC. It encodes CASSLAVEAYEQYF. The full variable domain, its missing parts supplied by reference TRBV11-2 and TRBJ2-7, is EAGVAQSPRYKIIEKRQSVAFWCNPISGHATLYWYQQILGQGPKLLIQFQNNGVVDDSQLPKDRFSAERLKGVDSTLKIQPAKLEDSAVYLCASSLAVEAYEQYFGPGTRLTVT.

The chain combines TRBV9 with TRBJ1-1; possible D gene TRBD1, 6 bases. With 3 bases removed from V and 0 bases from J, the gap between germline ends came to 9 bases. Germline V lookup: CDR1 SGDLS, CDR2 YYNGEE. The CDR3 sequence is 14 residues long. The CDR3 DNA is TGTGCCAGCAGCGCCAGGGGAATGAACACTGAAGCTTTCTTT. Translating gives CASSARGMNTEAFF.

The chain recombines TRBV28 with TRBJ1-1, with a tentative D call TRBD1 (6 bases). The CDR3 sequence is 12 residues long. CDR1 and CDR2 from the germline V gene are MDHEN and SYDVKM. The germline V and J ends were trimmed by 3 bases and 10 bases, with 12 bases remaining between them. Here the CDR3 reads CASSLRGAAAFF. CDR3 sequence (DNA): TGTGCCAGCAGTTTGCGGGGGGCCGCAGCTTTCTTT.